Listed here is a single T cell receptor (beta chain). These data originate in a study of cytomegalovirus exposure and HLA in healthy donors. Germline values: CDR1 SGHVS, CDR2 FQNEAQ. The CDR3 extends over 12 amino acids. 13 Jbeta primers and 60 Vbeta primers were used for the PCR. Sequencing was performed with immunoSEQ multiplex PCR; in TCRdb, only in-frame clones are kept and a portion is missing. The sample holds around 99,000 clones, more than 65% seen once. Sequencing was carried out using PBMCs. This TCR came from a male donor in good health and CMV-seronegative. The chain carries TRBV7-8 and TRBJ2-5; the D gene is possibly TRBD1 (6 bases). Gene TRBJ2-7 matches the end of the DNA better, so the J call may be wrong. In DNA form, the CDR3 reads TGTGCCAGCAGCTCACAGGGTTACGAGCAGTACTTC. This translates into CASSSQGYEQYF.